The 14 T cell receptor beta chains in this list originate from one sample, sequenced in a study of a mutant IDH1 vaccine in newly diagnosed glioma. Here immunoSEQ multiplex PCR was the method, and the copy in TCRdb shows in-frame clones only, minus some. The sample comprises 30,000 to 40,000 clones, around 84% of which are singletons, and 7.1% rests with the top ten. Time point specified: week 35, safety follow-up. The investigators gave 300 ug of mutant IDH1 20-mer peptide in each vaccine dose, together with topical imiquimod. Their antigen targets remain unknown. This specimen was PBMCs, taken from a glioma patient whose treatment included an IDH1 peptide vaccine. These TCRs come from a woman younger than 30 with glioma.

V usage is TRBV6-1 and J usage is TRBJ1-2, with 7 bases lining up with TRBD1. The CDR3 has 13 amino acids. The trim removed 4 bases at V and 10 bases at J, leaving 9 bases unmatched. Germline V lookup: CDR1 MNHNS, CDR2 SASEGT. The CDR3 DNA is TGTGCCAGCAGTGCACAGGGGAGGACCGACTACACCTTC. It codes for CASSAQGRTDYTF.

Written as DNA, the CDR3 is TGTGCCAGCAGCTTTTCGGGTTCCCTCTCCTACGAGCAGTACTTC. As protein: CASSFSGSLSYEQYF. The chain carries TRBV7-9 and TRBJ2-7; D is unresolved. Germline CDR1 and CDR2: SEHNR and FQNEAQ (reference sequence). With 3 bases removed from V and 0 bases from J, the gap between germline ends came to 12 bases. This CDR3 has 15 residues.

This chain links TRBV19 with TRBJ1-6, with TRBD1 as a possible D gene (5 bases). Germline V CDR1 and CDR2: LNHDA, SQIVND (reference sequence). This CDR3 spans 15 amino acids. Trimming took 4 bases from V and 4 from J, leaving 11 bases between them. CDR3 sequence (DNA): TGTGCCAGTAGTACGGACACGACATATAATTCACCCCTCCACTTT. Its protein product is CASSTDTTYNSPLHF.

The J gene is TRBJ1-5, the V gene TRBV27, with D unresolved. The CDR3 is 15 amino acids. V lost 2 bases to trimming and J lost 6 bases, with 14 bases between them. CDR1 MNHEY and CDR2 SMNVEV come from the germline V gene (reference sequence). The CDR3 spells CASSLGGITVQPQHF. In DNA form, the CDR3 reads TGTGCCAGCAGTTTAGGCGGGATCACCGTTCAGCCCCAGCATTTT.

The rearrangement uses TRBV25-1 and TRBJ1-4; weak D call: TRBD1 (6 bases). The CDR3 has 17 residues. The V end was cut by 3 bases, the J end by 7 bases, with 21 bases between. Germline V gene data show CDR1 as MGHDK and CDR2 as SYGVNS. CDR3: CASSERGGLPRGEKLFF. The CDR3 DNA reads TGTGCCAGCAGTGAGAGAGGGGGTCTACCTCGAGGTGAAAAACTGTTTTTT.

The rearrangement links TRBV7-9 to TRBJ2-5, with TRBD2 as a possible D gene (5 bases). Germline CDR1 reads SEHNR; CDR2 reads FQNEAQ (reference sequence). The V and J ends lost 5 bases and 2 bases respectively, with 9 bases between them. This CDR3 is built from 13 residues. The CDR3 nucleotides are TGTGCCAGCAGCCCCCGACTACAAGAGACCCAGTACTTC. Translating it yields CASSPRLQETQYF.

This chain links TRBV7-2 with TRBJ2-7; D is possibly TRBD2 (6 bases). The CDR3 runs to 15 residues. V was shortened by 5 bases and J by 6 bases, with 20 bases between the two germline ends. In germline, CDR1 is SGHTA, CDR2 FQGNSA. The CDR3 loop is CASSQRAGSSVEQYF. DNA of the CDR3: TGTGCCAGCAGCCAACGGGCCGGGAGCTCAGTCGAGCAGTACTTC.

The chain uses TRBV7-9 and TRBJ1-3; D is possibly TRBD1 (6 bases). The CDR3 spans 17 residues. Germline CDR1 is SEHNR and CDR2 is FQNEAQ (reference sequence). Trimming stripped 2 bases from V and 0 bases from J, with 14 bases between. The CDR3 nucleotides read TGTGCCAGCAGCTTACCCCAGGGGTTCCGCTCTGGAAACACCATATATTTT. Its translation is CASSLPQGFRSGNTIYF.

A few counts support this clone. In nucleotides, the CDR3 is TGTGCCAGCAGCATAGAGGGGTATACTGAAGCTTTCTTT. It codes for CASSIEGYTEAFF. V gene TRBV7-9 combines with J gene TRBJ1-1, with D perhaps matching TRBD1 (5 bases). V lost 5 bases and J lost 5, with 12 bases in between. The germline V gene encodes CDR1 SEHNR and CDR2 FQNEAQ (reference sequence). CDR3 size: 13 residues.

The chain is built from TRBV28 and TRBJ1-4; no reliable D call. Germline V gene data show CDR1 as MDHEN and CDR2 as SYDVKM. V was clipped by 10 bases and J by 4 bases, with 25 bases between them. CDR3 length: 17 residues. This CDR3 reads CATSTVGGIRVNEKLFF. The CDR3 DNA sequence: TGTGCCACCTCAACTGTGGGAGGGATAAGGGTTAATGAAAAACTGTTTTTT.

The CDR3 spells CASSEAMTGGSPLHF. The DNA of the CDR3 is TGTGCCAGCAGTGAAGCTATGACGGGGGGCTCACCCCTCCACTTT. The chain has TRBV6-1 and TRBJ1-6; D perhaps matches TRBD1 (6 bases). Trimming left V 0 bases short and J 10 bases short, with 13 bases between. The CDR3 is made up of 15 amino acids. Germline V gives CDR1 MNHNS, CDR2 SASEGT.

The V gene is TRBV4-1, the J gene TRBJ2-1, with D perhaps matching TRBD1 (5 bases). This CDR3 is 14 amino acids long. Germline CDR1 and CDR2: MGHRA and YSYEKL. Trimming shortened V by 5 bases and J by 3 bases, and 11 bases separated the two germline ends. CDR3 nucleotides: TGCGCCAGCAGCTCTTTCGACAGCTACAATGAGCAGTTCTTC. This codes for CASSSFDSYNEQFF.

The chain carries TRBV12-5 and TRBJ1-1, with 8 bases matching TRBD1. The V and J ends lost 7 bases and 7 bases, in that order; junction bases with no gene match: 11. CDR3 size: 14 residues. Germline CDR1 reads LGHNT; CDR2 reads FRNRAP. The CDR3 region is CASVPGGQVFEAFF. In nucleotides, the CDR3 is TGTGCTAGTGTCCCAGGGGGACAGGTCTTTGAAGCTTTCTTT.

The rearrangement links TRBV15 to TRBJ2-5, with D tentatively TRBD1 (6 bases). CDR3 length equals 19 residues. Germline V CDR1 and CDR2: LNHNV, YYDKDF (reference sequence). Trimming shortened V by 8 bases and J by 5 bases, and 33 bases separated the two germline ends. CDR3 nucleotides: TGTGCCACCTACCGAGAGAGACAGGTGGATCCAGGTAGTTTGGAGACCCAGTACTTC. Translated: CATYRERQVDPGSLETQYF.